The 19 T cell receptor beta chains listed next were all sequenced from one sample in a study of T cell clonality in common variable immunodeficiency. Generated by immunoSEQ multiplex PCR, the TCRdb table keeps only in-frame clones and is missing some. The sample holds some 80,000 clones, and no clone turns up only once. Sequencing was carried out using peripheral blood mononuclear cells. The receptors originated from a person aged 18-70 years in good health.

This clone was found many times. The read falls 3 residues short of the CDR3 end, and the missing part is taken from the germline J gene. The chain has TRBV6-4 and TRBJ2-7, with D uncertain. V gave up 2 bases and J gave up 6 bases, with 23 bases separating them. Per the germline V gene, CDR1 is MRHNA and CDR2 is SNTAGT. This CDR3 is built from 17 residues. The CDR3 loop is CASSDGQVAQTLGEQYF. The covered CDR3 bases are TGTGCCAGCAGTGACGGCCAGGTGGCCCAGACCCTCGGCGAG.

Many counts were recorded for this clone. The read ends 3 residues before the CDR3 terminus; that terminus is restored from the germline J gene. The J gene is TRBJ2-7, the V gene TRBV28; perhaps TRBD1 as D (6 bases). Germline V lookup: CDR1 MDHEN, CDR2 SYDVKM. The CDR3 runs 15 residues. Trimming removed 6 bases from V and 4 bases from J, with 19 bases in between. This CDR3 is CASRTPRDNGYEQYF. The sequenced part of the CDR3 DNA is TGTGCCAGCAGGACCCCCCGGGACAACGGATACGAG.

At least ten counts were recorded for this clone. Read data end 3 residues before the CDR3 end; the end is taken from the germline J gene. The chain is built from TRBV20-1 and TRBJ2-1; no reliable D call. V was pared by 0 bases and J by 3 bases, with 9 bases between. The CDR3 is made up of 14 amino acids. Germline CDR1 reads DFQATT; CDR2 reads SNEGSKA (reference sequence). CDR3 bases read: TGCAGTGCTAGAGATCGGTACTACTACAATGAG. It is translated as CSARDRYYYNE. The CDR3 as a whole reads CSARDRYYYNEQFF.

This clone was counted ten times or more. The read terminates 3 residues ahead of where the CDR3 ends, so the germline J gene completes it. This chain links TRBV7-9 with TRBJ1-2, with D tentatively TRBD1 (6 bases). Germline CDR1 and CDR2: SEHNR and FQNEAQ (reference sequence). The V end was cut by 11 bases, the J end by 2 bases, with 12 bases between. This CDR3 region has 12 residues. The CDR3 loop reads CAGGTGNYGYTF. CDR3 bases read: TGTGCCGGCGGAACAGGGAACTATGGC.

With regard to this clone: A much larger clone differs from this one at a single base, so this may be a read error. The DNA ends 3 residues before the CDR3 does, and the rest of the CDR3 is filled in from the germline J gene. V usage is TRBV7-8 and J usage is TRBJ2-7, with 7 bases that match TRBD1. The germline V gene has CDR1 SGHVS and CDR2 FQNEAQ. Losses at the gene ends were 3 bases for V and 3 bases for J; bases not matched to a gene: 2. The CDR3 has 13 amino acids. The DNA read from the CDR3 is TGTGCCAGCAGCTTGGGACAGAACTACGAG. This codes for CASSLGQNYE. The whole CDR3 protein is CASSLGQNYEQYF. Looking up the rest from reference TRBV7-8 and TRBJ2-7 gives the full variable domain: GAGVSQSPRYKVAKRGQDVALRCDPISGHVSLFWYQQALGQGPEFLTYFQNEAQLDKSGLPSDRFFAERPEGSVSTLKIQRTQQEDSAVYLCASSLGQNYEQYFGPGTRLTVT.

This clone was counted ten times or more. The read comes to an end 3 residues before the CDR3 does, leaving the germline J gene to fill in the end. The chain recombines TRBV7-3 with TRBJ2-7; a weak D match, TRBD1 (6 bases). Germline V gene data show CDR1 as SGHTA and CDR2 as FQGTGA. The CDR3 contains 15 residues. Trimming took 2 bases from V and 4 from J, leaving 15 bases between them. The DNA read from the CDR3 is TGTGCCAGCAGCTTACTGCCAGGGGTATCGTACGAG. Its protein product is CASSLLPGVSYE. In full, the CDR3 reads CASSLLPGVSYEQYF.

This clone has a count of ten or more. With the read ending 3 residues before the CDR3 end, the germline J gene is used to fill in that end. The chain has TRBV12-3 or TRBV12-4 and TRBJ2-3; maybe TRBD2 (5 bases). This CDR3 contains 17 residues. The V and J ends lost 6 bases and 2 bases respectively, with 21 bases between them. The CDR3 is CASSTGVSLSLTDTQYF. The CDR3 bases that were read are TGTGCCAGCAGCACCGGGGTCAGCCTATCCCTCACAGATACG.

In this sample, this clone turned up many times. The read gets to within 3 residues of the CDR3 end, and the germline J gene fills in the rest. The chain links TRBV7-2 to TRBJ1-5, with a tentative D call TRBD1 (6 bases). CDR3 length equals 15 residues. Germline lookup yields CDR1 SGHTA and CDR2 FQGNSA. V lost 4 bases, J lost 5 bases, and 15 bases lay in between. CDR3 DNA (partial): TGTGCCAGCAGCTCTAGACAGGCGGGCCATCAGCCC. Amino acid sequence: CASSSRQAGHQP. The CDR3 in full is CASSSRQAGHQPQHF.

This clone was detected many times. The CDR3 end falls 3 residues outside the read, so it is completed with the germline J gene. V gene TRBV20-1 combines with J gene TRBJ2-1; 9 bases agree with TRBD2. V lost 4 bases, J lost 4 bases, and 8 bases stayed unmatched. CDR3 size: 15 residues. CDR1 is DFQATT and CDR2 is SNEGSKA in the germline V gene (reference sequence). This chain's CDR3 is CSANPTSGLYNEQFF. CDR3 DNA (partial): TGCAGTGCTAATCCGACTAGCGGACTATACAATGAG.

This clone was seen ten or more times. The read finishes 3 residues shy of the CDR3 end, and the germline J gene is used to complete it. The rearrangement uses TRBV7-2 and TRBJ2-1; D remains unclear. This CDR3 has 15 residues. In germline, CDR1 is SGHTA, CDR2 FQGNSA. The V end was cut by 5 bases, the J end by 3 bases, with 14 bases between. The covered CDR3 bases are TGTGCCAGCAGCATTGACAAGAGCCTCTACAATGAG. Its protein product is CASSIDKSLYNE. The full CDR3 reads CASSIDKSLYNEQFF.

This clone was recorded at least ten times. CDR3 DNA, as far as it was read: TGTGCCTGGAGAACAGGGGGGTTCAATCAGCCC. Protein: CAWRTGGFNQP. The full CDR3 protein reads CAWRTGGFNQPQHF. The chain couples TRBV30 to TRBJ1-5, with TRBD1 matching over 8 bases. The read is 3 residues too short to cover the CDR3 end, so that end is filled in from the germline J gene. Per the germline V gene, CDR1 is GTSNPN and CDR2 is SVGIG (reference sequence). The CDR3 runs 14 residues. Losses at the gene ends were 3 bases for V and 3 bases for J; bases not matched to a gene: 4. The entire variable domain, with the rest obtained from reference TRBV30 and TRBJ1-5, is as follows: SQTIHQWPATLVQPVGSPLSLECTVEGTSNPNLYWYRQAAGRGLQLLFYSVGIGQISSEVPQNLSASRPQDRQFILSSKKLLLSDSGFYLCAWRTGGFNQPQHFGDGTRLSIL.

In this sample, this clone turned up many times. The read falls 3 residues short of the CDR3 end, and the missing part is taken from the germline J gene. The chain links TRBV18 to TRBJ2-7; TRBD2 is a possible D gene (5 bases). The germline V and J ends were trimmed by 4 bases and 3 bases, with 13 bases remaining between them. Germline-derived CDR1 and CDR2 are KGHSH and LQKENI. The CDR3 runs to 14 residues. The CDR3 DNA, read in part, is TGTGCCAGCTCACTTCCTGGAGCGGACTACGAG. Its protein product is CASSLPGADYE. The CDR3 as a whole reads CASSLPGADYEQYF. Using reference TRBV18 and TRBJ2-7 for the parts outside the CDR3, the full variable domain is NAGVMQNPRHLVRRRGQEARLRCSPMKGHSHVYWYRQLPEEGLKFMVYLQKENIIDESGMPKERFSAEFPKEGPSILRIQQVVRGDSAAYFCASSLPGADYEQYFGPGTRLTVT.

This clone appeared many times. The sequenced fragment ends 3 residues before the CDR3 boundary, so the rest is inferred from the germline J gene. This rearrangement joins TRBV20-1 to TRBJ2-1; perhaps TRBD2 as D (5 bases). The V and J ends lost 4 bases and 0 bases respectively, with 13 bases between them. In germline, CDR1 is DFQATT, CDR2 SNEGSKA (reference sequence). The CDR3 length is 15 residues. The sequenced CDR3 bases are TGCAGTGCTACTAAAGCGGAGAGCTCCTACAATGAG. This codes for CSATKAESSYNE. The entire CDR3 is CSATKAESSYNEQFF.

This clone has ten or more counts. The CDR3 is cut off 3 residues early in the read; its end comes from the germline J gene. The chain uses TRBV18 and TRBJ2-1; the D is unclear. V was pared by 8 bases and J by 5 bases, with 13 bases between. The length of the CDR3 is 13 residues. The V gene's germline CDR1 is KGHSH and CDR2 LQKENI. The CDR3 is CASRHQPDNEQFF. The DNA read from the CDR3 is TGTGCCAGCCGACACCAGCCGGACAATGAG.

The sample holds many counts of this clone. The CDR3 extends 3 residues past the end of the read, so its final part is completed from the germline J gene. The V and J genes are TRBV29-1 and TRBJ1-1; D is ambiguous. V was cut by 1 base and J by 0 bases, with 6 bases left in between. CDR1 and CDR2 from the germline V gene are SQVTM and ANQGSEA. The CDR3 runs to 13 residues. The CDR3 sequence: CSVEGRMNTEAFF. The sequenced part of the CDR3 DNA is TGCAGCGTTGAAGGCAGAATGAACACTGAA. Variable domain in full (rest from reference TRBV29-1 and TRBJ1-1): SAVISQKPSRDICQRGTSLTIQCQVDSQVTMMFWYRQQPGQSLTLIATANQGSEATYESGFVIDKFPISRPNLTFSTLTVSNMSPEDSSIYLCSVEGRMNTEAFFGQGTRLTVV.

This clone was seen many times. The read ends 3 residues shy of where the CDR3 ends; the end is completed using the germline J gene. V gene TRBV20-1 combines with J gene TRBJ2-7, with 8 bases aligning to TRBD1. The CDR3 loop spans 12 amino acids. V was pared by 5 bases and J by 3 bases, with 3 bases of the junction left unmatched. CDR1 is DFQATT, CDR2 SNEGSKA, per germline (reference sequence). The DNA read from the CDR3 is TGCAGTGCTTCGACAGGGGACTACGAG. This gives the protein CSASTGDYE. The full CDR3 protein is CSASTGDYEQYF.

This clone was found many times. The covered CDR3 bases are TGCAGTGCTAGCGGGGAGAACACCGGGGAG. Translating gives CSASGENTGE. The entire CDR3 protein is CSASGENTGELFF. The J gene is TRBJ2-2, the V gene TRBV20-1, with D tentatively TRBD2 (5 bases). The CDR3 end is not reached by the read, which stops 3 residues before it; the germline J gene fills it in. Per germline, CDR1 DFQATT and CDR2 SNEGSKA (reference sequence). The CDR3 has 13 amino acids. V was pared by 3 bases and J by 1 base, with 6 bases between.

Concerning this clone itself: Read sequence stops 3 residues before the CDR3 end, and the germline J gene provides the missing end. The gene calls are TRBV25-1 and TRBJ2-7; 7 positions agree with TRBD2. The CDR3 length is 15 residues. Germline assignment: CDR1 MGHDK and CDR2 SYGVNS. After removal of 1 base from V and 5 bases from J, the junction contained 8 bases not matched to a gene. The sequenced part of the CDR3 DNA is TGTGCCAGCAGTGAATCGGGGGGAGGGAGGAACGAG. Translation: CASSESGGGRNE. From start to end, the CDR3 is CASSESGGGRNEQYF.

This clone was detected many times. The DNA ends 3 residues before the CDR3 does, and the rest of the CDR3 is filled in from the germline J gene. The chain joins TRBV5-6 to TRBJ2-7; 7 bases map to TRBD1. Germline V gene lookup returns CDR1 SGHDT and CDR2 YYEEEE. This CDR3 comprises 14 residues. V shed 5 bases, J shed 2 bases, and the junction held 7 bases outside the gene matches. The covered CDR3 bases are TGTGCCAGCAGGGCCGGGACAGCCGCCTACGAG. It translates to CASRAGTAAYE. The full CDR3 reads CASRAGTAAYEQYF.